This T cell receptor beta chain is drawn from a study of T cell clonality in common variable immunodeficiency. The study, taken as a whole, reports: Reportedly, TCR beta sequences from common variable immunodeficiency showed fewer deletions and N-nucleotide insertions.

This clone was picked up many times. Its matching antigen is unknown. Repertoires were generated with immunoSEQ multiplex PCR, while TCRdb's copy carries only in-frame clones and drops some. The sample offers some 42,000 clones and no singletons, the top ten holding 5.5% to 7%. This TCR came from a human donor with common variable immunodeficiency. The sample comprised peripheral blood mononuclear cells.

CDR3: CASSSSGTGVYEQYF. CDR3 DNA, as far as it was read: TGCGCCAGCAGCTCCTCCGGGACAGGGGTCTACGAG. This chain uses TRBV5-1 with TRBJ2-7; 10 bases match TRBD1. The read terminates 3 residues ahead of where the CDR3 ends, so the germline J gene completes it. Per the germline V gene, CDR1 is SGHRS and CDR2 is YFSETQ. V was pared by 3 bases and J by 3 bases, with 6 bases of the junction left unmatched. This CDR3 has 15 amino acids.